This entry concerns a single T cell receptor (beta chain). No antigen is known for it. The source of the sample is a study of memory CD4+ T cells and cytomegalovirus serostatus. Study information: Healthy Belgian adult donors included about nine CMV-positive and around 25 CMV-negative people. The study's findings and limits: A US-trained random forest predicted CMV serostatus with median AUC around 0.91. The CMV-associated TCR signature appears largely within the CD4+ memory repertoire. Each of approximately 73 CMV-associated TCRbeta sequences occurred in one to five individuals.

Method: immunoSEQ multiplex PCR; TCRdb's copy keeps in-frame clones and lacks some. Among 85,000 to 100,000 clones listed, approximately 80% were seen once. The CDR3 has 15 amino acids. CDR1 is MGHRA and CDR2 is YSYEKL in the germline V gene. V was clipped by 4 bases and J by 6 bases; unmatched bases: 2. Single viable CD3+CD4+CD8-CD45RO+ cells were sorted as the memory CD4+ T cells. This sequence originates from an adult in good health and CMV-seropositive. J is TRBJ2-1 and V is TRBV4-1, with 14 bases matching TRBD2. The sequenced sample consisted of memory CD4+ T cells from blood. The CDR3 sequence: CASSPGLAGANEQFF. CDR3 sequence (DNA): TGCGCCAGCAGCCCGGGACTAGCGGGAGCCAATGAGCAGTTCTTC.